A single sample is the source of the 9 T cell receptor beta chains below, sequenced in a study of cytomegalovirus exposure and HLA in healthy donors. PCR was performed using 60 Vbeta and 13 Jbeta primers. TCRdb's table, derived via immunoSEQ multiplex PCR, lists solely in-frame clones and lacks some. The sample records 90,000 or so clones, 82% being singletons. The sample was PBMCs. The receptor set was obtained from a man aged 25 to 45 in good health and CMV-seropositive.

The chain combines TRBV18 with TRBJ2-1, with TRBD1 identical over 7 bases. This CDR3 is built from 17 residues. Losses at the gene ends were 3 bases for V and 0 bases for J; bases not matched to a gene: 8. Germline values: CDR1 KGHSH, CDR2 LQKENI. CDR3 nucleotides: TGTGCCAGCTCACCTTGGGACAGAAGGTTCTCCTACAATGAGCAGTTCTTC. Translated, it gives CASSPWDRRFSYNEQFF. The full variable domain, completed using reference TRBV18 and TRBJ2-1, is NAGVMQNPRHLVRRRGQEARLRCSPMKGHSHVYWYRQLPEEGLKFMVYLQKENIIDESGMPKERFSAEFPKEGPSILRIQQVVRGDSAAYFCASSPWDRRFSYNEQFFGPGTRLTVL.

The rearrangement joins TRBV5-1 to TRBJ2-3, with D maybe TRBD2 (6 bases). The CDR3 is 16 amino acids. The ends were cut back, 4 bases at V and 0 bases at J, with 15 bases in the middle. Looked up from germline, CDR1 is SGHRS and CDR2 is YFSETQ. CDR3 sequence (DNA): TGCGCCAGCAGCACCGGACTACGCCTTAGCACAGATACGCAGTATTTT. It is translated as CASSTGLRLSTDTQYF.

The chain is built from TRBV7-2 and TRBJ2-3, with 12 bases matching TRBD2. CDR3 size: 20 residues. Germline V lookup: CDR1 SGHTA, CDR2 FQGNSA. The V and J ends lost 0 bases and 0 bases, in that order; junction bases with no gene match: 10. The CDR3 sequence: CASSLAHWTSGKPSTDTQYF. The CDR3 nucleotides are TGTGCCAGCAGCTTAGCGCATTGGACTAGCGGGAAACCTAGCACAGATACGCAGTATTTT. Supplemented by reference TRBV7-2 and TRBJ2-3, the full variable domain reads GAGVSQSPSNKVTEKGKDVELRCDPISGHTALYWYRQSLGQGLEFLIYFQGNSAPDKSGLPSDRFSAERTGGSVSTLTIQRTQQEDSAVYLCASSLAHWTSGKPSTDTQYFGPGTRLTVL.

The chain couples TRBV10-3 to TRBJ2-6; 7 nucleotides agree with TRBD1. Germline assignment: CDR1 ENHRY and CDR2 SYGVKD. This CDR3 region has 19 residues. With V trimmed by 3 bases and J by 0 bases, 11 bases remained unmatched. This CDR3 reads CAISDFKGATISGANVLTF. The DNA of the CDR3 is TGTGCCATCAGTGATTTCAAGGGGGCGACTATCTCTGGGGCCAACGTCCTGACTTTC.

As for this clone: One junction end disagrees with the germline gene, perhaps due to a read error. Other DNA sequences in the same sample also yield this CDR3. This chain joins TRBV28 and TRBJ2-1; 11 bases are shared with TRBD2. The length of the CDR3 is 14 residues. Germline loops: CDR1 MDHEN, CDR2 SYDVKM. The CDR3 nucleotides read TGTGCTAGCAGGCCGGGACTAGCGGACAATGAGCAGTTCTTC. It is translated as CASRPGLADNEQFF.

The rearrangement joins TRBV6-1 to TRBJ2-4; D remains ambiguous. The V and J ends lost 2 bases and 1 base respectively, with 6 bases between them. This CDR3 spans 14 amino acids. Germline V lookup: CDR1 MNHNS, CDR2 SASEGT. As DNA, the CDR3 is TGTGCCAGCAGTGAACTCAGGGCCAAAAACATTCAGTACTTC. Protein sequence: CASSELRAKNIQYF.

CDR3 residues: CASKPRVSYEQYF. The CDR3 bases are TGTGCCAGCAAGCCTCGCGTATCCTACGAGCAGTACTTC. This chain joins TRBV6-6 and TRBJ2-5, with D unresolved. Judging by the DNA end, TRBJ2-7 fits better; the J call may be wrong. Germline CDR1 MNHNY, CDR2 SVGAGI (reference sequence). The CDR3 contains 13 residues.

The chain recombines TRBV14 with TRBJ1-2; possibly TRBD1 for D (6 bases). The CDR3 spans 13 residues. Per germline, CDR1 SGHDN and CDR2 FVKESK. V was cut by 2 bases and J by 5 bases, with 9 bases left in between. The CDR3 reads CASSQSQGYGYTF. The CDR3 DNA is TGTGCCAGCAGCCAATCACAGGGATATGGCTACACCTTC.

CDR3 DNA: TGTGCCAGCAGCTTCGTAGGGGGCCTATCCTACGAGCAGTACTTC. Protein sequence: CASSFVGGLSYEQYF. The chain links TRBV11-2 to TRBJ2-7; 7 nucleotides agree with TRBD1. The junction had 6 bases not matched to a gene; V was cut back by 3 bases and J by 1 base. CDR3 length: 15 amino acids. Germline V gene sequence: CDR1 SGHAT, CDR2 FQNNGV.